A selection of T cell receptor beta chains follows, all from one sample in a study of blood T cells in healthy people across ages. A single record per CDR3 protein comes from TCRdb applying MiXCR to the 5' RACE reads. The repertoire consists of more than 700,000 distinct CDR3 sequences, with about 55% occurring once and the leading ten covering approximately 40%. The sequencing input was blood. These receptors all come from an elderly man in good health. CDR3s include the opening cysteine and the closing phenylalanine or tryptophan. The D gene is left open where the match is weak. Expanded clones get a size class; other rows say once, few or many, or leave the size out.

d_call: TRBD1
j_call: TRBJ2-5
v_call: TRBV24-1
clone_size: NA
cdr3_aa: CATSDRSTGRETQYF
cdr3_nt: TGTGCCACCAGTGACCGATCGACAGGGAGAGAGACCCAGTACTTC

d_call: NA
j_call: TRBJ2-1
v_call: TRBV6-5
clone_size: NA
cdr3_aa: CASSLKEWDSTEFF
cdr3_nt: TGTGCCAGCAGTTTAAAAGAGTGGGATTCGACAGAGTTCTTC

d_call: TRBD1
j_call: TRBJ2-7
v_call: TRBV28
clone_size: NA
cdr3_aa: CASRGTGALYEQYF
cdr3_nt: TGTGCCAGCAGAGGGACAGGGGCGCTTTACGAGCAGTACTTC

d_call: TRBD2
j_call: TRBJ2-3
v_call: TRBV20-1
clone_size: few
cdr3_aa: CSANPSGGDTQYF
cdr3_nt: TGCAGTGCTAACCCTAGCGGGGGAGATACGCAGTATTTT

d_call: NA
j_call: TRBJ2-2
v_call: TRBV4-2
clone_size: NA
cdr3_aa: CASSQDLPGNTGELFF
cdr3_nt: TGTGCCAGCAGCCAAGACCTACCAGGGAACACCGGGGAGCTGTTTTTT

d_call: NA
j_call: TRBJ2-4
v_call: TRBV21-1
clone_size: NA
cdr3_aa: CASSKVSSPAKNIQYF
cdr3_nt: TGTGCCAGCAGCAAAGTTTCTAGTCCCGCCAAAAACATTCAGTACTTC

d_call: NA
j_call: TRBJ2-7
v_call: TRBV3-1
clone_size: NA
cdr3_aa: CASSQDGRSYEQYF
cdr3_nt: TGTGCCAGCAGCCAAGATGGTCGCTCCTACGAGCAGTACTTC

d_call: NA
j_call: TRBJ2-4
v_call: TRBV29-1
clone_size: NA
cdr3_aa: CSVESQGPRQQYF
cdr3_nt: TGCAGCGTTGAAAGCCAGGGCCCGAGGCAGCAGTACTTC

d_call: TRBD1
j_call: TRBJ2-7
v_call: TRBV28
clone_size: NA
cdr3_aa: CASRRDRGFSYEQYF
cdr3_nt: TGTGCCAGCAGGAGGGACAGGGGGTTCTCCTACGAGCAGTACTTC

d_call: TRBD1
j_call: TRBJ1-2
v_call: TRBV29-1
clone_size: few
cdr3_aa: CSVRGDRAYGYTF
cdr3_nt: TGCAGCGTTCGGGGGGACAGAGCCTATGGCTACACCTTC

d_call: TRBD2
j_call: TRBJ2-7
v_call: TRBV27
clone_size: NA
cdr3_aa: CASRGGLSYEQYF
cdr3_nt: TGTGCCAGCAGGGGGGGGTTGTCCTACGAGCAGTACTTC

d_call: NA
j_call: TRBJ2-7
v_call: TRBV20-1
clone_size: NA
cdr3_aa: CSAKGPNGYEQYF
cdr3_nt: TGCAGTGCTAAAGGCCCCAACGGCTACGAGCAGTACTTC

d_call: TRBD1
j_call: TRBJ2-5
v_call: TRBV6-5
clone_size: NA
cdr3_aa: CASSLSGQGLGETQYF
cdr3_nt: TGTGCCAGCAGTCTTAGCGGACAGGGGCTGGGAGAGACCCAGTACTTC

d_call: NA
j_call: TRBJ2-1
v_call: TRBV5-5
clone_size: NA
cdr3_aa: CASSLELDLFYNGQFF
cdr3_nt: TGTGCCAGCAGCTTGGAGCTAGACCTTTTCTACAATGGGCAGTTCTTC

d_call: TRBD1
j_call: TRBJ2-1
v_call: TRBV10-3
clone_size: few
cdr3_aa: CAISGVMTGGSYNEQFF
cdr3_nt: TGTGCCATCAGTGGGGTAATGACAGGGGGATCCTACAATGAGCAGTTCTTC

d_call: NA
j_call: TRBJ2-7
v_call: TRBV7-2
clone_size: few
cdr3_aa: CASSPRRGQNHEQYF
cdr3_nt: TGTGCCAGCAGCCCTCGACGGGGACAAAACCACGAGCAGTACTTC

d_call: TRBD2
j_call: TRBJ2-4
v_call: TRBV7-2
clone_size: few
cdr3_aa: CASSPMGSGTAKNIQYF
cdr3_nt: TGTGCCAGCAGCCCGATGGGTAGCGGGACAGCCAAAAACATTCAGTACTTC

d_call: NA
j_call: TRBJ1-5
v_call: TRBV6-1
clone_size: NA
cdr3_aa: CASSERGNNQPQHF
cdr3_nt: TGTGCCAGCAGTGAACGGGGAAACAATCAGCCCCAGCATTTT

d_call: NA
j_call: TRBJ2-1
v_call: TRBV12-5
clone_size: NA
cdr3_aa: CASGYGGWDEQFF
cdr3_nt: TGTGCTAGTGGTTATGGGGGTTGGGATGAGCAGTTCTTC

d_call: TRBD1
j_call: TRBJ2-7
v_call: TRBV29-1
clone_size: few
cdr3_aa: CSVSAGGDEQYF
cdr3_nt: TGCAGCGTCTCCGCAGGGGGCGACGAGCAGTACTTC

d_call: NA
j_call: TRBJ2-1
v_call: TRBV29-1
clone_size: NA
cdr3_aa: CSGAEGTGEQFF
cdr3_nt: TGCAGCGGGGCGGAAGGGACGGGAGAGCAGTTCTTC

d_call: TRBD2
j_call: TRBJ2-7
v_call: TRBV6-5
clone_size: NA
cdr3_aa: CASSYLAGASYEQYF
cdr3_nt: TGTGCCAGCAGTTACTTAGCGGGTGCGTCCTACGAGCAGTACTTC

d_call: TRBD1
j_call: TRBJ2-3
v_call: TRBV29-1
clone_size: NA
cdr3_aa: CSVDNRGSAQYF
cdr3_nt: TGCAGCGTTGATAACAGGGGTTCTGCGCAGTATTTT

d_call: NA
j_call: TRBJ1-4
v_call: TRBV20-1
clone_size: NA
cdr3_aa: CSARGGINEKLFF
cdr3_nt: TGCAGTGCTAGAGGAGGGATAAACGAAAAACTGTTTTTT

d_call: TRBD2
j_call: TRBJ2-1
v_call: TRBV7-2
clone_size: NA
cdr3_aa: CASSLGGGRTYNEQFF
cdr3_nt: TGTGCCAGCAGCTTAGGAGGCGGGAGGACCTACAATGAGCAGTTCTTC

d_call: TRBD2
j_call: TRBJ2-1
v_call: TRBV20-1
clone_size: few
cdr3_aa: CSANYGTSGRWNEQFF
cdr3_nt: TGCAGTGCCAACTATGGGACTAGCGGGAGGTGGAATGAGCAGTTCTTC

d_call: TRBD2
j_call: TRBJ2-1
v_call: TRBV4-2
clone_size: NA
cdr3_aa: CASSQESSGRYNEQFF
cdr3_nt: TGTGCCAGCAGCCAAGAGTCCAGCGGGAGATATAATGAGCAGTTCTTC

d_call: NA
j_call: TRBJ2-7
v_call: TRBV10-3
clone_size: few
cdr3_aa: CAISPGQLPGTYEQYF
cdr3_nt: TGTGCCATCAGCCCGGGACAGCTACCAGGGACTTACGAGCAGTACTTC

d_call: NA
j_call: TRBJ2-2
v_call: TRBV5-1
clone_size: NA
cdr3_aa: CASSAGLPNTGELFF
cdr3_nt: TGCGCCAGCAGCGCGGGACTTCCGAACACCGGGGAGCTGTTTTTT

d_call: TRBD2
j_call: TRBJ2-1
v_call: TRBV7-2
clone_size: NA
cdr3_aa: CASSLGALAGAYNEQFF
cdr3_nt: TGTGCCAGCAGCTTAGGGGCACTAGCGGGAGCATACAATGAGCAGTTCTTC